The text below deals with one T cell receptor (beta chain). Its antigen remains unknown. The record originates from a study of beta chain features in type 1 diabetes. Expressed TCRB transcripts were sequenced after all isolated RNA was converted to cDNA. Sequenced by immunoSEQ multiplex PCR; TCRdb stores in-frame clones only, minus some. The data contain fewer than 650,000 clones, roughly 15% of them singletons. Isolation of CD4+ naive, central memory, regulatory and stem cell-like memory cells was achieved by sorting via CD45RO/CCR7/CD25/CD127/CD95/CD27. Study-level points and caveats: HLA effects on TCRB rearrangement stayed unresolved here.

The source material was naive CD4+ T cells from blood. The TCR originated in a man younger than 30 in good health.

As DNA, the CDR3 is TGTGCCAGCAGCCCCTACTCTAGGACAGGGGACACTGAAGCTTTCTTT. It is translated as CASSPYSRTGDTEAFF. The chain couples TRBV4-2 to TRBJ1-1; 9 nucleotides line up with TRBD1. V was pared by 4 bases and J by 3 bases, with 9 bases of the junction left unmatched. This CDR3 spans 16 amino acids. CDR1 and CDR2 (germline): LGHNA, YNFKEQ.